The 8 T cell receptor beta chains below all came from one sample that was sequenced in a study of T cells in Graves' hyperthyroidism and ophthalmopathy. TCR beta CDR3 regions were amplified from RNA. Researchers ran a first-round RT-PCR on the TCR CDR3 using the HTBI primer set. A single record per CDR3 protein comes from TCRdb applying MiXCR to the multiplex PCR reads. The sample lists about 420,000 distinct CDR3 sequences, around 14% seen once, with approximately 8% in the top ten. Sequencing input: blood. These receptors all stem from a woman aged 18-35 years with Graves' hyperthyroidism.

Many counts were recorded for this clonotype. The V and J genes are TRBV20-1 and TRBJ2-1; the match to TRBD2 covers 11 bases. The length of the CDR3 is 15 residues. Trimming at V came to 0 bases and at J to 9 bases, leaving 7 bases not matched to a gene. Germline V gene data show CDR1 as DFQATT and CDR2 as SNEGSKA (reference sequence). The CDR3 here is CSARDRRTSGLEQFF. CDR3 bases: TGCAGTGCTAGAGATCGAAGGACTAGCGGGCTTGAGCAGTTCTTC.

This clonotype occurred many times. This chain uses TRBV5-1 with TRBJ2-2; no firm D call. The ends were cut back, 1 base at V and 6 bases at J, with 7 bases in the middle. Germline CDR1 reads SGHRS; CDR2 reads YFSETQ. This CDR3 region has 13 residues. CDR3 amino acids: CASSLYEAGELFF. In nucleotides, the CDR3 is TGCGCCAGCAGCTTGTATGAAGCCGGGGAGCTGTTTTTT.

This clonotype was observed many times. In nucleotides, the CDR3 is TGCAGTGCTAGGGCAGTGGCAGGGGAATACAATGAGCAGTTCTTC. Its protein product is CSARAVAGEYNEQFF. J is TRBJ2-1 and V is TRBV20-1, with D possibly matching TRBD1 (6 bases). Germline-derived CDR1 and CDR2 are DFQATT and SNEGSKA (reference sequence). The CDR3 is 15 residues long. The V and J ends lost 3 bases and 4 bases respectively, with 16 bases between them.

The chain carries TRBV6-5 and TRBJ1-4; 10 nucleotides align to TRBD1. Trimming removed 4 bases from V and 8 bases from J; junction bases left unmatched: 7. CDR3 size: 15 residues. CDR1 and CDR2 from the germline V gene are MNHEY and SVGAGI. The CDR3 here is CASSSFPGQGEKLFF. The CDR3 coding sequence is TGTGCCAGCAGTTCCTTTCCGGGACAGGGGGAAAAACTGTTTTTT.

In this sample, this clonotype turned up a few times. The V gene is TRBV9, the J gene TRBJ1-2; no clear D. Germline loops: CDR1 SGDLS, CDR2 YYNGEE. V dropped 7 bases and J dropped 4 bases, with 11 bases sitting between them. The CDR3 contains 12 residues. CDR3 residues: CASWAGPYGYTF. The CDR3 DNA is TGTGCCAGCTGGGCAGGACCCTATGGCTACACCTTC.

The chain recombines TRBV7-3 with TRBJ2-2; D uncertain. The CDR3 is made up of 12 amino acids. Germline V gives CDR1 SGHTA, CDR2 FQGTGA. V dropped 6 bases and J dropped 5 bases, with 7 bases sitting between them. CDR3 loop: CASRIGTGELFF. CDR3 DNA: TGTGCCAGCAGGATTGGTACCGGGGAGCTGTTTTTT.

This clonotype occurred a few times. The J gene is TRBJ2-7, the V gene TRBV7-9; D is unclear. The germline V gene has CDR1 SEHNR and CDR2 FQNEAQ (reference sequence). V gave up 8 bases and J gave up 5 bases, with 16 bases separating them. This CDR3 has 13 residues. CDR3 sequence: CASAVEGRNEQYF. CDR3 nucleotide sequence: TGTGCCAGCGCGGTAGAAGGTCGGAACGAGCAGTACTTC.

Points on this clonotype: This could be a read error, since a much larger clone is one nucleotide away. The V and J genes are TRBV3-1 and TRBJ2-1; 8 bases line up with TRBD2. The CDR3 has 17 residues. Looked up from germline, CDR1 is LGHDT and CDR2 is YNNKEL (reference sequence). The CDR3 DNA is TGTGCCGGCAGCCAAGGGAGAAGCGGGAGAATTCAGCGGGAGCAGTTCTTC. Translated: CAGSQGRSGRIQREQFF.